One sample yielded the 11 T cell receptor beta chains listed below, sequenced in a study of CD8 T cells in Susac syndrome. After extraction with the RNeasy kit, roughly 0.5 to 1 ug of the RNA was reverse transcribed using random hexamers. Each CDR3 protein gets one entry after TCRdb re-called the immunoSEQ multiplex PCR reads with MiXCR. Of about 240,000 distinct CDR3 sequences in the sample, about 95% were seen once. The sample consisted of CD4+ T cells from PBMCs. All receptors come from a human donor with Susac syndrome.

The chain carries TRBV9 and TRBJ2-3; 7 bases line up with TRBD2. The J segment lost 9 bases and the V segment lost 0 bases, leaving 7 bases of the junction unmatched. CDR3 length: 14 residues. Per the germline V gene, CDR1 is SGDLS and CDR2 is YYNGEE. CDR3 DNA sequence: TGTGCCAGCAGCGTAGAAGTCCTAGCGGCAACGCAGTATTTT. Encoded protein: CASSVEVLAATQYF.

Only one count was recorded for this clonotype. The V gene is TRBV12-3 or TRBV12-4, the J gene TRBJ1-2, with D unresolved. V gave up 5 bases and J gave up 2 bases, with 12 bases separating them. This CDR3 is built from 14 residues. The chain's CDR3 is CASSLQNINYGYTF. In nucleotides, the CDR3 is TGTGCCAGCAGTCTCCAAAACATCAACTATGGCTACACCTTC.

V and J are TRBV11-2 and TRBJ2-7, with a possible D match to TRBD1 (5 bases). Trimming took 4 bases from V and 3 from J, leaving 16 bases between them. This CDR3 is built from 15 residues. Germline V lookup: CDR1 SGHAT, CDR2 FQNNGV. In DNA, the CDR3 is TGTGCCAGCAGCTCATTAAGGGGAAACGGCTACGAGCAGTACTTC. Encoded protein: CASSSLRGNGYEQYF.

The V call is TRBV4-1, the J call TRBJ2-3; no firm D call. Trimming cost V 7 bases and J 0 bases, with 17 bases left between them. CDR3 length: 16 residues. Germline V gene data show CDR1 as MGHRA and CDR2 as YSYEKL. This CDR3 is CASTNFASTSTDTQYF. In DNA, the CDR3 is TGCGCCAGCACTAACTTCGCCTCAACTAGCACAGATACGCAGTATTTT.

J is TRBJ2-5 and V is TRBV6-2 or TRBV6-3; the D is unclear. The CDR3 has 13 amino acids. Trimming removed 4 bases from V and 5 bases from J, with 11 bases in between. Germline CDR1 and CDR2: MNHEY and SVGEGT. Here the CDR3 DNA reads TGTGCCAGCAGTTCGACAACGTTCGAGACCCAGTACTTC. This translates into CASSSTTFETQYF.

The chain employs TRBV29-1 and TRBJ2-3; 14 bases map to TRBD2. CDR3 length: 15 amino acids. V shed 6 bases and J 8 bases; nucleotides not matched to a gene: 10. Germline assignment: CDR1 SQVTM and CDR2 ANQGSEA. CDR3 DNA sequence: TGCAGCGTGGGACTAGCGGGAGATTTCAAACTTACGCAGTATTTT. As protein: CSVGLAGDFKLTQYF.

The gene calls are TRBV4-2 and TRBJ1-5, with D possibly matching TRBD1 (5 bases). This CDR3 is built from 17 residues. The V gene's germline CDR1 is LGHNA and CDR2 YNFKEQ. With 1 base removed from V and 8 bases from J, the gap between germline ends came to 21 bases. This CDR3 is CASSQGTTGLNHEPQHF. In DNA, the CDR3 is TGTGCCAGCAGCCAAGGGACAACGGGACTAAATCACGAGCCCCAGCATTTT.

V and J are TRBV20-1 and TRBJ2-1, with D unresolved. Trimming pared 1 base from V and 0 bases from J, leaving 7 bases between. This CDR3 comprises 14 residues. CDR1 is DFQATT and CDR2 is SNEGSKA in the germline V gene (reference sequence). CDR3 coding DNA: TGCAGTGCTAGAGGGACGCGCTCCTACAATGAGCAGTTCTTC. Translation gives CSARGTRSYNEQFF.

CDR3 region: CASSLAGVKNEQYF. In DNA, the CDR3 is TGTGCCAGCAGCCTAGCGGGAGTAAAGAACGAGCAGTACTTC. J is TRBJ2-7 and V is TRBV11-2; 10 nucleotides line up with TRBD2. This CDR3 has 14 amino acids. Germline lookup yields CDR1 SGHAT and CDR2 FQNNGV. J was trimmed by 5 bases and V by 5 bases; bases with no gene match: 6.

The chain carries TRBV2 and TRBJ1-2; 9 nucleotides line up with TRBD1. The germline gives CDR1 SNHLY, CDR2 FYNNEI. The CDR3 is made up of 14 amino acids. The J segment lost 4 bases and the V segment lost 6 bases, leaving 6 bases of the junction unmatched. The chain's CDR3 is CASSMGQGGYGYTF. The CDR3 nucleotides are TGTGCCAGCAGCATGGGACAGGGAGGCTATGGCTACACCTTC.

V gene TRBV28 combines with J gene TRBJ2-7; TRBD2 might be the D (6 bases). V was pared by 4 bases and J by 2 bases, with 9 bases between. The CDR3 has 13 amino acids. The V gene's germline CDR1 is MDHEN and CDR2 SYDVKM. The CDR3 DNA reads TGTGCCAGCAGTTCACTAGCTCCCTACGAGCAGTACTTC. It yields the protein CASSSLAPYEQYF.